The rows below give T cell receptor beta chains drawn from one sample of a study of blood T cells in healthy people across ages. MiXCR was run by TCRdb on the 5' RACE reads, yielding one entry per CDR3 protein. The sample yields under 800,000 distinct CDR3 sequences, roughly 20% seen once. The sample comprised blood. The receptor source for this set is a man between 65 and 85 years old in good health. Both conserved end residues are part of each CDR3. The order of the fields is V gene, clone size, J gene, D gene, CDR3 protein, CDR3 DNA. The D gene is left open where the match is weak. Only part of the rows carry a size: once, few, many, or a class if the clone is expanded.

>TRBV2|few|TRBJ2-7|NA
CASRPDSLFYEQYF
TGTGCCAGCAGGCCGGACTCCTTATTCTACGAGCAGTACTTC
>TRBV7-6|few|TRBJ1-1|TRBD1
CASSLVSPGTAEAFF
TGTGCCAGCAGCTTAGTTTCACCTGGGACAGCTGAAGCTTTCTTT
>TRBV28|NA|TRBJ2-1|TRBD2
CASSLWVAGGSTYNEQFF
TGTGCCAGCAGTTTATGGGTCGCGGGAGGGTCGACCTACAATGAGCAGTTCTTC
>TRBV5-1|NA|TRBJ1-2|NA
CASSLIEGDYGYTF
TGCGCCAGCAGCTTGATCGAAGGGGACTATGGCTACACCTTC
>TRBV28|NA|TRBJ2-4|TRBD2
CASSLSRGSGNIQYF
TGTGCCAGCAGTTTATCTCGCGGGAGTGGAAACATTCAGTACTTC
>TRBV2|few|TRBJ2-3|NA
CASSMASVDTQYF
TGTGCCAGCAGTATGGCTAGCGTAGATACGCAGTATTTT
>TRBV5-1|NA|TRBJ1-4|TRBD1
CASSSGQGGEEKLFF
TGCGCCAGCAGCAGCGGACAGGGTGGTGAGGAAAAACTGTTTTTT
>TRBV7-3|few|TRBJ2-3|TRBD2
CASSLTKRGGPNTDTQYF
TGTGCCAGCAGCTTAACGAAGCGGGGGGGCCCGAACACAGATACGCAGTATTTT
>TRBV7-2|NA|TRBJ2-1|TRBD2
CATTASLAGGNEQFF
TGTGCCACCACAGCTTCACTAGCGGGAGGAAATGAGCAGTTCTTC
>TRBV2|NA|TRBJ2-5|NA
CASSWTNQETQYF
TGTGCCAGCAGTTGGACTAACCAAGAGACCCAGTACTTC
>TRBV6-2/TRBV6-3|NA|TRBJ2-5|TRBD2
CASNPGLAGGETQYF
TGTGCCAGCAACCCAGGACTAGCGGGAGGTGAGACCCAGTACTTC
>TRBV20-1|few|TRBJ1-2|TRBD1
CSARGGTGGSNYGYTF
TGCAGTGCTAGAGGTGGGACAGGGGGCTCAAACTATGGCTACACCTTC
>TRBV20-1|few|TRBJ1-1|NA
CSAGKTGHSSTEAFF
TGCAGTGCCGGAAAAACGGGACACTCGAGCACTGAAGCTTTCTTT
>TRBV6-2/TRBV6-3|NA|TRBJ2-7|TRBD2
CASGPGWTSGKGYEQYF
TGTGCCAGCGGCCCAGGTTGGACTAGCGGGAAAGGCTACGAGCAGTACTTC
>TRBV5-1|few|TRBJ2-3|NA
CASSSRTDLSRDTQYF
TGCGCCAGCAGCTCCCGGACAGATTTATCTCGGGATACGCAGTATTTT
>TRBV6-5|NA|TRBJ2-6|TRBD1
CASSYSDRANVPTF
TGTGCCAGCAGTTACTCGGACAGGGCCAACGTCCCGACTTTC
>TRBV28|NA|TRBJ1-1|NA
CASSLEGWNTEAFF
TGTGCCAGCAGTTTGGAGGGGTGGAACACTGAAGCTTTCTTT